This T cell receptor (beta chain) was captured by sequencing in a study of OX40 agonist ivuxolimab in advanced cancers. Germline lookup yields CDR1 KGHSH and CDR2 LQKENI. Germline trimming cut 2 bases from V and 2 bases from J; bases unmatched to any gene: 10. The CDR3 extends over 17 amino acids. The table came from immunoSEQ multiplex PCR; TCRdb's copy has only in-frame clones and leaves some out. This sample has approximately 68,000 clones; 88% occur once, and the top ten carry roughly 0.9%. The chain recombines TRBV18 with TRBJ1-2; TRBD1 matches at 8 bases. The specimen comprised CD4+ or CD8+ T cells sorted from blood, sampled in a trial of the OX40 agonist ivuxolimab. This TCR derives from an adult with an advanced solid tumor such as melanoma, head and neck, liver or kidney cancer. CDR3 sequence: CASSPNRGQASNYGYTF. For the CDR3, the DNA is TGTGCCAGCTCACCAAACCGGGGACAGGCCTCCAACTATGGCTACACCTTC.